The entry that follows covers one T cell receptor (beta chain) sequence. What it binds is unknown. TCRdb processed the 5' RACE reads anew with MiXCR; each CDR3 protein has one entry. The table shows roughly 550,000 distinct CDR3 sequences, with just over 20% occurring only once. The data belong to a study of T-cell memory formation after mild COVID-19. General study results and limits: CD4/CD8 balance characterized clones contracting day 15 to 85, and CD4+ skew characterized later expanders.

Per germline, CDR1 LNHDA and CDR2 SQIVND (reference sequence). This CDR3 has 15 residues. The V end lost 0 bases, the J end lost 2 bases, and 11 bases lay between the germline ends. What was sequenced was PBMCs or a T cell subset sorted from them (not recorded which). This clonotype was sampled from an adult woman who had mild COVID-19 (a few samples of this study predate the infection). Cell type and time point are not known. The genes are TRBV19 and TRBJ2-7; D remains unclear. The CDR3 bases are TGTGCCAGTAGTATAGAGTGGGGTGAAACCTACGAGCAGTACTTC. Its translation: CASSIEWGETYEQYF.